What follows are 17 T cell receptor beta chains derived from one specimen sequenced in a study of blood T cell repertoires in COVID-19. TCRdb's table, derived via immunoSEQ multiplex PCR, lists solely in-frame clones and lacks some. The table records about 420,000 clones, over 85% of them present only once. Sample: peripheral blood. These receptors came from a man between 18 and 35 years old with COVID-19, enrolled during active disease.

The chain uses TRBV6-1 and TRBJ2-3; TRBD1 might be the D (5 bases). CDR1 and CDR2 from the germline V gene are MNHNS and SASEGT. V was clipped by 2 bases and J by 6 bases, with 15 bases between them. This CDR3 comprises 15 residues. The CDR3 bases are TGTGCCAGCAGTGAATCCCTGGCAGGGAAGGATACGCAGTATTTT. The encoded protein is CASSESLAGKDTQYF.

The chain employs TRBV28 and TRBJ2-7; D uncertain. From germline, CDR1 is MDHEN and CDR2 SYDVKM. V was trimmed by 5 bases and J by 4 bases, leaving 6 bases between them. CDR3 size: 11 residues. The CDR3 region is CASSTPYEQYF. The CDR3 bases are TGTGCCAGCAGTACTCCGTACGAGCAGTACTTC.

This chain uses TRBV6-5 with TRBJ2-5; 9 bases are a match to TRBD1. This CDR3 spans 15 amino acids. CDR1 and CDR2 (germline): MNHEY, SVGAGI. Trimming at V came to 7 bases and at J to 5 bases, leaving 11 bases not matched to a gene. The CDR3 DNA reads TGTGCCAGCATTCCCGGCCAGGGACAGGGTGAGACCCAGTACTTC. Translated, it gives CASIPGQGQGETQYF.

The chain has TRBV28 and TRBJ2-1; D possibly corresponds to TRBD2 (7 bases). V lost 3 bases to trimming and J lost 5 bases, with 20 bases between them. The CDR3 runs to 17 residues. Germline CDR1 is MDHEN and CDR2 is SYDVKM. CDR3 loop: CASSFFGGPGTNNEQFF. The DNA for the CDR3 is TGTGCCAGCAGTTTTTTTGGGGGGCCCGGGACTAACAATGAGCAGTTCTTC. The full variable domain, completed using reference TRBV28 and TRBJ2-1, is DVKVTQSSRYLVKRTGEKVFLECVQDMDHENMFWYRQDPGLGLRLIYFSYDVKMKEKGDIPEGYSVSREKKERFSLILESASTNQTSMYLCASSFFGGPGTNNEQFFGPGTRLTVL.

This rearrangement joins TRBV19 to TRBJ2-5; tentatively, D is TRBD2 (6 bases). CDR3 length: 13 amino acids. Trimming removed 11 bases from V and 5 bases from J, with 18 bases in between. Looked up from germline, CDR1 is LNHDA and CDR2 is SQIVND (reference sequence). The CDR3 DNA reads TGTGCCCGAAAGGAATCACGGGGGGAGACCCAGTACTTC. Amino acids: CARKESRGETQYF.

V gene TRBV5-1 combines with J gene TRBJ2-3, with 7 bases matching TRBD2. The germline CDR1 and CDR2 sequences are SGHRS and YFSETQ. This CDR3 is 15 amino acids long. With V trimmed by 0 bases and J by 4 bases, 5 bases remained unmatched. The CDR3 DNA is TGCGCCAGCAGCTTGGGATCCGGGGGGTCAGATACGCAGTATTTT. As protein: CASSLGSGGSDTQYF.

This chain connects TRBV5-1 to TRBJ2-3, with 10 bases lining up with TRBD1. Germline-derived CDR1 and CDR2 are SGHRS and YFSETQ. This CDR3 contains 17 residues. J was trimmed by 4 bases and V by 1 base; bases with no gene match: 9. The CDR3 DNA sequence: TGCGCCAGCAGCTTGCAGTCTCGGGACAGGGGCGCAGATACGCAGTATTTT. Encoded protein: CASSLQSRDRGADTQYF.

The chain has TRBV7-2 and TRBJ1-4, with D possibly TRBD1 on 5 matching bases. CDR3 length: 17 residues. Germline V gene data show CDR1 as SGHTA and CDR2 as FQGNSA. Trimming left V 2 bases short and J 7 bases short, with 20 bases between. As DNA, the CDR3 is TGTGCCAGCAGCTTAAATAGCCATGGCAGGGAGGGTGAAAAACTGTTTTTT. Translation: CASSLNSHGREGEKLFF.

The gene calls are TRBV29-1 and TRBJ2-7; tentative D call: TRBD1 (5 bases). The CDR3 runs to 13 residues. CDR1 SQVTM and CDR2 ANQGSEA come from the germline V gene. The germline V and J ends were trimmed by 7 bases and 4 bases, with 17 bases remaining between them. The CDR3 loop reads CSALRQGQYEQYF. CDR3 DNA sequence: TGCAGCGCCCTTCGGCAGGGCCAGTACGAGCAGTACTTC.

Only a few counts were recorded for this clone. The CDR3 spells CASSESKGAGELFF. CDR3 nucleotides: TGTGCCAGCAGTGAATCCAAGGGGGCAGGGGAGCTGTTTTTT. The chain is built from TRBV25-1 and TRBJ2-2; 7 positions agree with TRBD1. The CDR3 is made up of 14 amino acids. Trimming cost V 1 base and J 8 bases; bases outside gene matches: 4. The germline gives CDR1 MGHDK, CDR2 SYGVNS. The whole variable domain, remainder taken from reference TRBV25-1 and TRBJ2-2, is EADIYQTPRYLVIGTGKKITLECSQTMGHDKMYWYQQDPGMELHLIHYSYGVNSTEKGDLSSESTVSRIRTEHFPLTLESARPSHTSQYLCASSESKGAGELFFGEGSRLTVL.

The gene calls are TRBV11-3 and TRBJ2-1, with D possibly TRBD1 on 6 matching bases. Trimming shortened V by 4 bases and J by 9 bases, and 13 bases separated the two germline ends. Germline V gene lookup returns CDR1 SGHNT and CDR2 YENEEA. This CDR3 contains 13 residues. CDR3 sequence: CASSSSPGVEQFF. CDR3 coding DNA: TGTGCCAGCAGCTCTAGCCCAGGGGTTGAGCAGTTCTTC.

The count of this clone is one. This chain connects TRBV5-6 to TRBJ2-6; D not resolved. This CDR3 has 16 amino acids. Germline values: CDR1 SGHDT, CDR2 YYEEEE. The V end lost 0 bases, the J end lost 2 bases, and 9 bases lay between the germline ends. This chain's CDR3 is CASSLAGSAGANVLTF. CDR3 sequence (DNA): TGTGCCAGCAGCTTGGCGGGTTCGGCTGGGGCCAACGTCCTGACTTTC.

V gene TRBV7-9 combines with J gene TRBJ1-2; TRBD1 might be the D (6 bases). Trimming stripped 1 base from V and 5 bases from J, with 8 bases between. Germline V CDR1 and CDR2: SEHNR, FQNEAQ (reference sequence). This CDR3 contains 13 residues. CDR3 sequence: CASSLDTGYGYTF. The CDR3 DNA reads TGTGCCAGCAGCTTAGACACAGGGTATGGCTACACCTTC.

This chain joins TRBV10-1 and TRBJ1-1; D is unresolved. The V and J ends lost 2 bases and 1 base respectively, with 5 bases between them. Per the germline V gene, CDR1 is WNHNN and CDR2 is SYGVQD (reference sequence). CDR3 length: 13 residues. The CDR3 spells CASSEEPNTEAFF. CDR3 bases: TGCGCCAGCAGTGAGGAGCCGAACACTGAAGCTTTCTTT.

The CDR3 sequence is CATSRGTGSTEAFF. The CDR3 region has the DNA TGTGCCACCAGCAGGGGGACAGGGTCCACTGAAGCTTTCTTT. The chain couples TRBV15 to TRBJ1-1; 9 bases match TRBD1. This CDR3 has 14 amino acids. V dropped 3 bases and J dropped 4; count of bases not matched to a gene: 3. In germline, CDR1 is LNHNV, CDR2 YYDKDF (reference sequence).

The chain carries TRBV9 and TRBJ1-3, with 7 positions matching TRBD1. The length of the CDR3 is 15 residues. CDR1 SGDLS and CDR2 YYNGEE come from the germline V gene. J gave up 3 bases and V 0 bases, and 3 bases lay outside the gene matches. This CDR3 is CASSVGGTVGNTIYF. The CDR3 coding sequence is TGTGCCAGCAGCGTAGGTGGGACAGTTGGAAACACCATATATTTT.

This clone showed up just once. The chain recombines TRBV5-1 with TRBJ1-1, with D unclear. Germline loops: CDR1 SGHRS, CDR2 YFSETQ. V gave up 3 bases and J gave up 4 bases, with 7 bases separating them. The length of the CDR3 is 12 residues. CDR3 nucleotides: TGCGCCAGCAGCTGGGGAGCCACTGAAGCTTTCTTT. Its protein is CASSWGATEAFF.